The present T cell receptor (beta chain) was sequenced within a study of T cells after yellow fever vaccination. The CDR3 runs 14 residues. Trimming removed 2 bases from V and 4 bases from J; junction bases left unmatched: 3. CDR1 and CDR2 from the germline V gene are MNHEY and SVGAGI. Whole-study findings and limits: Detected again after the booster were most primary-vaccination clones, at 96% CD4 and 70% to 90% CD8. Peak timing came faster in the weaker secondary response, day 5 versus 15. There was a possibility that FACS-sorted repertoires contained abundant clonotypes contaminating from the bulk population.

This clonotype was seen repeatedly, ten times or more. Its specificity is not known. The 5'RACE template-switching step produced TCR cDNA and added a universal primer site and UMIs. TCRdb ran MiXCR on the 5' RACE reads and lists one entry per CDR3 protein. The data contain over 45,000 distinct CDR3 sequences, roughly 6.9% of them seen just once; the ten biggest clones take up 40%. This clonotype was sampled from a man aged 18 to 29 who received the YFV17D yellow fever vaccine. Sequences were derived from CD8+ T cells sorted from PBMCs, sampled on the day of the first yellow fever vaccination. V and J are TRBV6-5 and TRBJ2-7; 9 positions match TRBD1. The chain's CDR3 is CASSYGTGRYEQYF. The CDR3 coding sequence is TGTGCCAGCAGTTACGGGACAGGGAGATACGAGCAGTACTTC.